One and the same sample provided the 16 T cell receptor beta chains below, sequenced in a study of blood T cell repertoires in COVID-19. TCRdb's copy holds only in-frame clones and misses some; the assay was immunoSEQ multiplex PCR. The sample has under 150,000 clones; around 81% are singletons. Sequenced sample: peripheral blood. These receptors all stem from a woman in her forties or fifties with acute or convalescent COVID-19.

This chain connects TRBV5-1 to TRBJ1-1; TRBD1 matches 8 bases. Germline V gene sequence: CDR1 SGHRS, CDR2 YFSETQ. The CDR3 has 13 amino acids. The V and J ends lost 4 bases and 6 bases, in that order; junction bases with no gene match: 5. The CDR3 region is CASSPDRDAEAFF. The CDR3 DNA follows: TGCGCCAGCAGCCCGGACAGGGACGCTGAAGCTTTCTTT.

The genes are TRBV21-1 and TRBJ1-2; the DNA was not compared with TRBD1, the D call given in the table. TRBV21-1 is recorded as a pseudogene. The CDR3 runs to 13 residues. CDR3 loop: CASGLTGALGYTF. The DNA for the CDR3 is TGTGCCAGCGGACTTACAGGGGCCTTGGGCTACACCTTC.

The chain carries TRBV7-2 and TRBJ2-7, with D tentatively TRBD2 (5 bases). V lost 7 bases to trimming and J lost 4 bases, with 17 bases between them. Germline CDR1 and CDR2: SGHTA and FQGNSA. CDR3 length: 14 residues. The CDR3 protein is CASTPAAVGYEQYF. DNA of the CDR3: TGTGCCAGCACCCCAGCGGCGGTGGGGTACGAGCAGTACTTC.

The V gene is TRBV10-3, the J gene TRBJ2-7; 9 bases align to TRBD1. The CDR3 contains 14 residues. The germline V gene has CDR1 ENHRY and CDR2 SYGVKD. V lost 3 bases and J lost 4; bases outside the gene matches: 4. The CDR3 protein is CAISEPDRGYEQYF. DNA for the CDR3: TGTGCCATCAGTGAACCCGACAGGGGGTACGAGCAGTACTTC.

This clone was recorded a few times. This rearrangement joins TRBV19 to TRBJ2-7, with TRBD1 identical over 9 bases. The CDR3 consists of 13 residues. Germline lookup yields CDR1 LNHDA and CDR2 SQIVND (reference sequence). Trimming took 3 bases from V and 5 from J; bases not matched to a gene: 2. The CDR3 reads CASSIGTGNEQYF. The CDR3 DNA sequence: TGTGCCAGTAGTATTGGGACAGGGAACGAGCAGTACTTC.

The chain is built from TRBV28 and TRBJ2-1; maybe TRBD2 (7 bases). V lost 3 bases, J lost 6 bases, and 18 bases lay in between. Germline loops: CDR1 MDHEN, CDR2 SYDVKM. The CDR3 consists of 16 residues. CDR3 protein: CASSFAGARRSNEQFF. DNA for the CDR3: TGTGCCAGCAGTTTTGCGGGGGCGAGGCGGAGCAATGAGCAGTTCTTC.

This chain uses TRBV5-1 with TRBJ2-3, with D perhaps matching TRBD1 (5 bases). Germline CDR1 and CDR2: SGHRS and YFSETQ. The V end lost 0 bases, the J end lost 9 bases, and 14 bases lay between the germline ends. The CDR3 is 14 amino acids. The DNA for the CDR3 is TGCGCCAGCAGCTTGGAACAAGACAGACCCACGCAGTATTTT. This sequence encodes CASSLEQDRPTQYF. The whole variable domain, filled in from reference TRBV5-1 and TRBJ2-3, reads KAGVTQTPRYLIKTRGQQVTLSCSPISGHRSVSWYQQTPGQGLQFLFEYFSETQRNKGNFPGRFSGRQFSNSRSEMNVSTLELGDSALYLCASSLEQDRPTQYFGPGTRLTVL.

This chain uses TRBV29-1 with TRBJ2-1; a possible D gene is TRBD2 (5 bases). Germline values: CDR1 SQVTM, CDR2 ANQGSEA. Trimming took 7 bases from V and 7 from J, leaving 14 bases between them. The length of the CDR3 is 12 residues. The CDR3 DNA reads as TGCAGCGGCGGGCTCTACGGGAATGAGCAGTTCTTC. This gives the protein CSGGLYGNEQFF.

This chain uses TRBV19 with TRBJ1-3; D perhaps matches TRBD1 (6 bases). The CDR3 is 15 amino acids. From germline, CDR1 is LNHDA and CDR2 SQIVND (reference sequence). V shed 6 bases and J shed 4 bases, with 16 bases lying between them. CDR3 sequence (DNA): TGTGCCAGTAGCCGCCTACAGGGTGACGGAAACACCATATATTTT. This codes for CASSRLQGDGNTIYF.

The chain recombines TRBV18 with TRBJ1-5; a weak D match, TRBD1 (5 bases). This CDR3 contains 16 residues. CDR1 KGHSH and CDR2 LQKENI come from the germline V gene. Deletions cut 3 bases from V and 3 bases from J, with 15 bases between. CDR3 DNA: TGTGCCAGCTCACCCACCTCGACAGCGAACAATCAGCCCCAGCATTTT. It codes for CASSPTSTANNQPQHF.

The CDR3 DNA follows: TGCGCCAGCAGCCAAGAACCGGGAATCTCTGGAAACACCATATATTTT. It codes for CASSQEPGISGNTIYF. The chain couples TRBV4-1 to TRBJ1-3; D call uncertain. V was cut by 0 bases and J by 0 bases, with 9 bases left in between. CDR3 length equals 16 residues. Germline CDR1 is MGHRA and CDR2 is YSYEKL.

The rearrangement uses TRBV25-1 and TRBJ2-5; 9 bases agree with TRBD1. Looked up from germline, CDR1 is MGHDK and CDR2 is SYGVNS. V was clipped by 3 bases and J by 5 bases; unmatched bases: 7. The length of the CDR3 is 15 residues. CDR3 in amino acids: CASSDIQGARETQYF. CDR3 bases: TGTGCCAGCAGTGACATACAGGGGGCGCGGGAGACCCAGTACTTC.

J is TRBJ1-2 and V is TRBV9, with 7 positions matching TRBD1. The CDR3 length is 17 residues. V dropped 4 bases and J dropped 6; count of bases not matched to a gene: 18. The germline V gene has CDR1 SGDLS and CDR2 YYNGEE. The CDR3, as DNA: TGTGCCAGCAGCCGGCGGGAAGGGGGCACCGAGGCGAATGGCTACACCTTC. This translates into CASSRREGGTEANGYTF.

The rearrangement links TRBV7-6 to TRBJ2-7; 9 bases match TRBD2. J was trimmed by 4 bases and V by 1 base; bases with no gene match: 8. Germline V gives CDR1 SGHVS, CDR2 FNYEAQ. CDR3 length: 16 residues. CDR3 DNA: TGTGCCAGCAGCTTAGGGGCGTCTAGCGGGGCATACGAGCAGTACTTC. It is translated as CASSLGASSGAYEQYF.

This clone was found a few times. The V gene is TRBV25-1, the J gene TRBJ2-2; 8 bases align to TRBD1. Per the germline V gene, CDR1 is MGHDK and CDR2 is SYGVNS. The V segment lost 7 bases and the J segment 6 bases; nucleotides outside the gene matches: 4. This CDR3 is 13 amino acids long. The CDR3: CASTRGHSGELFF. CDR3 sequence (DNA): TGTGCCAGCACCAGGGGGCATTCCGGGGAGCTGTTTTTT.

This chain links TRBV28 with TRBJ2-7, with unresolved D. Trimming removed 1 base from V and 5 bases from J, with 9 bases in between. The CDR3 length is 13 residues. The germline CDR1 and CDR2 sequences are MDHEN and SYDVKM. CDR3 region: CASSLSQVNEQYF. In DNA form, the CDR3 reads TGTGCCAGCAGTTTATCCCAGGTTAACGAGCAGTACTTC.